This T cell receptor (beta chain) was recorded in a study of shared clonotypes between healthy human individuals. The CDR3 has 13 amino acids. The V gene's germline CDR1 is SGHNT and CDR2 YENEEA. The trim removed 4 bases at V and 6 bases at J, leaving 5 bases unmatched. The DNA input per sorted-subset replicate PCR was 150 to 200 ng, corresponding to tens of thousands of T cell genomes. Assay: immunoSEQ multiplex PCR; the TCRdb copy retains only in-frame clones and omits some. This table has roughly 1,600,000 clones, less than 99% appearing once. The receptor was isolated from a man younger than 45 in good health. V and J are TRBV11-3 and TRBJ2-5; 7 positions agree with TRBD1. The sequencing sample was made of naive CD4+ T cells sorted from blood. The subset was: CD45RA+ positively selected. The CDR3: CASSSDREKTQYF. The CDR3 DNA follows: TGTGCCAGCAGCTCAGACAGGGAAAAGACCCAGTACTTC.